The 3 T cell receptor beta chains in this list originate from one sample, sequenced in a study of monozygotic twins with inflammatory bowel disease. TCRdb re-called the 5' RACE reads and catalogs CDR3 proteins one per entry, DNA excluded. The sample includes 150,000 or so distinct CDR3 sequences. Source material: blood. The receptors shown here come from a human donor with ulcerative colitis or Crohn's disease, or a healthy co-twin of an affected twin (not recorded which).

V is TRBV28 and J is TRBJ1-5. The CDR3 extends over 15 amino acids. Germline V gene lookup returns CDR1 MDHEN and CDR2 SYDVKM. The CDR3 reads CASSLREGPNQPQHF.

This chain connects TRBV5-5 to TRBJ1-6. The CDR3 is 14 residues long. CDR1 is SGHKS and CDR2 is YYEKEE in the germline V gene (reference sequence). The CDR3 protein is CASSLPFYNSPLHF.

The chain employs TRBV11-3 and TRBJ2-2. CDR1 and CDR2 (germline): SGHNT, YENEEA. The CDR3 has 17 amino acids. The CDR3: CASSLDDWSGGTGELFF.